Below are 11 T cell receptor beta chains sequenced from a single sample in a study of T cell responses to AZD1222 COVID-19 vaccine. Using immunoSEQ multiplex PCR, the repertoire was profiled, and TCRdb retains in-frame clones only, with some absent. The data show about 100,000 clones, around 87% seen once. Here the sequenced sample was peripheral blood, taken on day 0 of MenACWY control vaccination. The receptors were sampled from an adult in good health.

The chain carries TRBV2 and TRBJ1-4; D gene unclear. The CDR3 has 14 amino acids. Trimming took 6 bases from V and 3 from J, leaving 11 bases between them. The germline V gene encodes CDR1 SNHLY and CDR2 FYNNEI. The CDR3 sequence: CASRELTSNEKLFF. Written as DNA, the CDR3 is TGTGCCAGCAGGGAGCTCACGTCTAATGAAAAACTGTTTTTT.

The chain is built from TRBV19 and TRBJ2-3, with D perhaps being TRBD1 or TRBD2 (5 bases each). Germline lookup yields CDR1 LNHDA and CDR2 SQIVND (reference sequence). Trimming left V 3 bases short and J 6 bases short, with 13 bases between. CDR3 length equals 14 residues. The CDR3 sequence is CASSIGAGSDTQYF. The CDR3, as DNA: TGTGCCAGTAGTATCGGGGCGGGCTCGGATACGCAGTATTTT.

This chain's CDR3 is CASSPPRENNYGYTF. DNA of the CDR3: TGTGCCAGCAGCCCCCCACGGGAGAATAACTATGGCTACACCTTC. The chain combines TRBV7-2 with TRBJ1-2; D gene unclear. Germline lookup yields CDR1 SGHTA and CDR2 FQGNSA. Between the trimmed V and J ends, which lost 5 bases and 1 base, there was a span of 14 bases. The CDR3 has 15 residues.

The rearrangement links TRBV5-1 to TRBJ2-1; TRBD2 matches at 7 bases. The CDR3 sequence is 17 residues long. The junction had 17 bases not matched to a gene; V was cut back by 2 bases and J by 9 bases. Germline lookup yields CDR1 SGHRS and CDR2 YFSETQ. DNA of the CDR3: TGCGCCAGCAGCTTCTACAGCGGGACGGGAAAGGAGCGTGAGCAGTTCTTC. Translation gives CASSFYSGTGKEREQFF.

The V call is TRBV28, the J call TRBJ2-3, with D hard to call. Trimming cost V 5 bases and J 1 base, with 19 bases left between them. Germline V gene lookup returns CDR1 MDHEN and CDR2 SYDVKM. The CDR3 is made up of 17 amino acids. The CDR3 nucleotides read TGTGCCAGCAGTCCCCTCGGGCTTTCGCCTGGCACAGATACGCAGTATTTT. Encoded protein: CASSPLGLSPGTDTQYF. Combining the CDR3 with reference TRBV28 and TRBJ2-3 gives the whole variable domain DVKVTQSSRYLVKRTGEKVFLECVQDMDHENMFWYRQDPGLGLRLIYFSYDVKMKEKGDIPEGYSVSREKKERFSLILESASTNQTSMYLCASSPLGLSPGTDTQYFGPGTRLTVL.

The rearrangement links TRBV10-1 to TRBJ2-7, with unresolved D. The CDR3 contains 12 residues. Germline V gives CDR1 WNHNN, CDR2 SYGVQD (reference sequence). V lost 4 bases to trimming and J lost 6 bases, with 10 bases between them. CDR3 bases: TGCGCCAGCAGTGCGGGCGTCTCCGAGCAGTACTTC. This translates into CASSAGVSEQYF.

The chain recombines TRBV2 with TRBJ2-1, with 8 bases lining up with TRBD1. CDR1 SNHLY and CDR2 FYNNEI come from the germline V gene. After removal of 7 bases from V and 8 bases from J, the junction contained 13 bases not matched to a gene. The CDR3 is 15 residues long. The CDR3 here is CASIIGEDRVDEQFF. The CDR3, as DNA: TGTGCCAGCATAATTGGGGAGGACAGGGTGGATGAGCAGTTCTTC.

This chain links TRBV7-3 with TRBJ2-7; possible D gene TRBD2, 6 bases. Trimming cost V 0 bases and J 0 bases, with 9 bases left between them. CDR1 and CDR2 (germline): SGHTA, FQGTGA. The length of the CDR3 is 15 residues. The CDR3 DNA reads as TGTGCCAGCAGCTTAACGGGGACTGGCTCCTACGAGCAGTACTTC. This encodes CASSLTGTGSYEQYF.

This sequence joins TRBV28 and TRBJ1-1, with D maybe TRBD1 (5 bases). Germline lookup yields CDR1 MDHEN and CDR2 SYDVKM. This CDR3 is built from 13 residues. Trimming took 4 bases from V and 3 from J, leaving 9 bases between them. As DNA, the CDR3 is TGTGCCAGCAGTTGGGGCAGGGACACTGAAGCTTTCTTT. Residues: CASSWGRDTEAFF.

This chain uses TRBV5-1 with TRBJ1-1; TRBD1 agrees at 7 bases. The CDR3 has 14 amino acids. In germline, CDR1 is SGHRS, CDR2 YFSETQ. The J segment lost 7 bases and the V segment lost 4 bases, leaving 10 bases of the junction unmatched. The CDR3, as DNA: TGCGCCAGCAGCACCCGGACAGGCCAGGGTGAAGCTTTCTTT. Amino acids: CASSTRTGQGEAFF.

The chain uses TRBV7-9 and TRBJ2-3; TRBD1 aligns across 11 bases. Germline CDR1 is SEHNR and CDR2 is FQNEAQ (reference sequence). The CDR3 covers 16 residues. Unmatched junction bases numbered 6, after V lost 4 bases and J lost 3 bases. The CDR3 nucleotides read TGTGCCAGCAGCTGGACAGGGGGCACGGGAACAGATACGCAGTATTTT. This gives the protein CASSWTGGTGTDTQYF.